The clone carrying this T cell receptor (beta chain) turned up a few times. The antigen remains undetermined. Trimming left V 4 bases short and J 2 bases short, with 14 bases between. The CDR3 has 15 residues. Per germline, CDR1 SGHTA and CDR2 FQGNSA. Primers for the PCR totalled 60 Vbeta and 13 Jbeta. Profiled with immunoSEQ multiplex PCR; TCRdb holds only in-frame clones, not every one. Of 150,000 or so clones in the sample, roughly 72% were seen once. The data stem from a study of cytomegalovirus exposure and HLA in healthy donors. Broader study findings: Later analysis associated a missense DCLRE1C variant with TCR beta V- and J-gene trimming. The authors listed over 150 TCR beta chains as cytomegalovirus-associated.

Sequenced input: PBMCs. The receptor comes from a man aged 30 to 45 in good health and CMV-seronegative. The rearrangement links TRBV7-2 to TRBJ1-1; D possibly corresponds to TRBD1 (5 bases). The DNA for the CDR3 is TGTGCCAGCAGCTCCCCGAGGACATATAACACTGAAGCTTTCTTT. Protein product: CASSSPRTYNTEAFF.